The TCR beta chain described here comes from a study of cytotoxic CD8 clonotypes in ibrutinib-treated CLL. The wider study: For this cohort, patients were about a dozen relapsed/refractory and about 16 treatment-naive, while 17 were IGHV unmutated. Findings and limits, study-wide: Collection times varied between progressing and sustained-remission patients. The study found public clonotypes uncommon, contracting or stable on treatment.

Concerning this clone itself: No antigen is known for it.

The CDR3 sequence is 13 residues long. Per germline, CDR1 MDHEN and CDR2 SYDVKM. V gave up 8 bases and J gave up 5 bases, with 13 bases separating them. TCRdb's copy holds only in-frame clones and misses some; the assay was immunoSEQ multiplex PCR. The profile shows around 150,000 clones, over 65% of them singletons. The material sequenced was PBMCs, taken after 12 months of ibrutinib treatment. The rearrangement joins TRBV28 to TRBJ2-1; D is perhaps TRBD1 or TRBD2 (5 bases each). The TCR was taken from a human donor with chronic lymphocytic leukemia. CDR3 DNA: TGTGCCAGCCTCCGGGACGGAGACAATGAGCAGTTCTTC. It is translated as CASLRDGDNEQFF.